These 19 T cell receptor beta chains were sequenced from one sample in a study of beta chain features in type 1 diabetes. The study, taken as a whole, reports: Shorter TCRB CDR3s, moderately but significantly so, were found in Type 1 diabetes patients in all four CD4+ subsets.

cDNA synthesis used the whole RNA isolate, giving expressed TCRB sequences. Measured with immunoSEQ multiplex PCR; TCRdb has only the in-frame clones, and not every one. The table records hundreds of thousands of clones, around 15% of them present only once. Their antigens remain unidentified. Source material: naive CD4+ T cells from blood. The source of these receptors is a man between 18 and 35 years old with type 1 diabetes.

CDR3 residues: CASSLGVPGANVLTF. Here the CDR3 DNA reads TGTGCCAGCAGCTTAGGAGTACCTGGGGCCAACGTCCTGACTTTC. This chain joins TRBV5-4 and TRBJ2-6; D unresolved. V shed 2 bases and J shed 2 bases, with 8 bases lying between them. CDR1 is SGHNT and CDR2 is YYREEE in the germline V gene (reference sequence). The CDR3 spans 15 residues.

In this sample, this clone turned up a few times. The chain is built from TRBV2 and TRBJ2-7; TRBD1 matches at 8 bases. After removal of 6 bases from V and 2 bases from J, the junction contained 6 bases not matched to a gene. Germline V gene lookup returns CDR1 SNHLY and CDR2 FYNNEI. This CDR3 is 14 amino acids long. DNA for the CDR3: TGTGCCAGCAGCTCGCAGGGGGCAACCTACGAGCAGTACTTC. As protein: CASSSQGATYEQYF. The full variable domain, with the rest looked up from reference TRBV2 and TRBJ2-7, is EPEVTQTPSHQVTQMGQEVILRCVPISNHLYFYWYRQILGQKVEFLVSFYNNEISEKSEIFDDQFSVERPDGSNFTLKIRSTKLEDSAMYFCASSSQGATYEQYFGPGTRLTVT.

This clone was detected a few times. Here the CDR3 DNA reads TGTGCCATCAGTGACCAGCGGGAGAACTACAATGAGCAGTTCTTC. Its translation is CAISDQRENYNEQFF. V and J are TRBV10-3 and TRBJ2-1, with TRBD2 identical over 8 bases. The length of the CDR3 is 15 residues. Per the germline V gene, CDR1 is ENHRY and CDR2 is SYGVKD. The V and J ends lost 3 bases and 3 bases, in that order; junction bases with no gene match: 4.

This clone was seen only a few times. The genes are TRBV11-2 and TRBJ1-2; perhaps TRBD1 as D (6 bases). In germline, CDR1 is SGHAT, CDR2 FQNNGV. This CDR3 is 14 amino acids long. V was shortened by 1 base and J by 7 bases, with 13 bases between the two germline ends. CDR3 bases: TGTGCCAGCAGCTTAGGGTACAGGGCTGCTGGCTACACCTTC. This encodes CASSLGYRAAGYTF.

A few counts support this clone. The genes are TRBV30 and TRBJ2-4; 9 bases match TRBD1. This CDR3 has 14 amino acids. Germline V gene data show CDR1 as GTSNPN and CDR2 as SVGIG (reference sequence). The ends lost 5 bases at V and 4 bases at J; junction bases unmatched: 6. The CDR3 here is CAWGPGQGKNIQYF. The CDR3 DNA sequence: TGTGCCTGGGGTCCGGGACAGGGTAAAAACATTCAGTACTTC.

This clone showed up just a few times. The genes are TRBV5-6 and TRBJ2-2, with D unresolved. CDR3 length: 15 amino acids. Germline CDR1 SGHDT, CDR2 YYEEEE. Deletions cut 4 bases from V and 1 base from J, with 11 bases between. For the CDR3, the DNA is TGTGCCAGCAGCCACCCGGATAGGAACACCGGGGAGCTGTTTTTT. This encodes CASSHPDRNTGELFF.

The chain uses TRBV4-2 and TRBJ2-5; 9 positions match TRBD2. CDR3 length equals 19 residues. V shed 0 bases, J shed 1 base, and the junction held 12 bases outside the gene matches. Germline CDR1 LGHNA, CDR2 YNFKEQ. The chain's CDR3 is CASSQEGYASGVLQETQYF. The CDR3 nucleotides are TGTGCCAGCAGCCAAGAAGGGTATGCTAGCGGGGTTCTCCAAGAGACCCAGTACTTC.

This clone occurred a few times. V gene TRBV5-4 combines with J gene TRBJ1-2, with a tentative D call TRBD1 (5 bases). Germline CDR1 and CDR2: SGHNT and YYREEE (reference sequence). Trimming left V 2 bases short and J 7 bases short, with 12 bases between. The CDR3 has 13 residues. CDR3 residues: CASSFPGTGGYTF. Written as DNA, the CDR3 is TGTGCCAGCAGCTTTCCCGGGACGGGTGGCTACACCTTC.

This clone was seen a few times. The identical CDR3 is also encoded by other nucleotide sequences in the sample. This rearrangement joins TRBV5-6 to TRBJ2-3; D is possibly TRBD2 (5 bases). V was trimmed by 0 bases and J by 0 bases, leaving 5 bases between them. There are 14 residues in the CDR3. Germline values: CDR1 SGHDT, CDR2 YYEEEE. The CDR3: CASSLAGSTDTQYF. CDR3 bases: TGTGCCAGCAGCTTGGCGGGGAGCACAGATACGCAGTATTTT.

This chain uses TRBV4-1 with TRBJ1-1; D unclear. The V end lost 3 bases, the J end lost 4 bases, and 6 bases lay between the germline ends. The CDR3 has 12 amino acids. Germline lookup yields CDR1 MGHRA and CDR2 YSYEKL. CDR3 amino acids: CASSQGSTEAFF. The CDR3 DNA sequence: TGCGCCAGCAGCCAGGGGAGCACTGAAGCTTTCTTT.

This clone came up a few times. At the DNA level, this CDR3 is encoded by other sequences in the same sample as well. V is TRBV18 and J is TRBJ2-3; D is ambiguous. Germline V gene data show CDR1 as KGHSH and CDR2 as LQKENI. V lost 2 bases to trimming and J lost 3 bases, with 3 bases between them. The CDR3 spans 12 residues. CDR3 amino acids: CASSPTTDTQYF. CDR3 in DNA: TGTGCCAGCTCACCAACAACAGATACGCAGTATTTT. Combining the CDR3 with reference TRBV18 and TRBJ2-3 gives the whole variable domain NAGVMQNPRHLVRRRGQEARLRCSPMKGHSHVYWYRQLPEEGLKFMVYLQKENIIDESGMPKERFSAEFPKEGPSILRIQQVVRGDSAAYFCASSPTTDTQYFGPGTRLTVL.

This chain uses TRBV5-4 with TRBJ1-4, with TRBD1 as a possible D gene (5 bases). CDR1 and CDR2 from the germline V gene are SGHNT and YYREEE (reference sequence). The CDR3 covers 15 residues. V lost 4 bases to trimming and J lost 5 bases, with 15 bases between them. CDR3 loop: CASSLRTGGNEKLFF. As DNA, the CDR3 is TGTGCCAGCAGCCTTCGGACGGGGGGGAATGAAAAACTGTTTTTT. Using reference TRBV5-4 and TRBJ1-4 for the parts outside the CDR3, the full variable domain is ETGVTQSPTHLIKTRGQQVTLRCSSQSGHNTVSWYQQALGQGPQFIFQYYREEENGRGNFPPRFSGLQFPNYSSELNVNALELDDSALYLCASSLRTGGNEKLFFGSGTQLSVL.

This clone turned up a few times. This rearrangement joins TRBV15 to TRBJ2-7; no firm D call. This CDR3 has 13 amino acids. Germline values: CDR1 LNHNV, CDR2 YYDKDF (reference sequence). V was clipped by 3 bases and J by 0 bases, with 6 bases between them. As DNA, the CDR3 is TGTGCCACCAGCAGGGAGATCTCCTACGAGCAGTACTTC. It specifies CATSREISYEQYF.

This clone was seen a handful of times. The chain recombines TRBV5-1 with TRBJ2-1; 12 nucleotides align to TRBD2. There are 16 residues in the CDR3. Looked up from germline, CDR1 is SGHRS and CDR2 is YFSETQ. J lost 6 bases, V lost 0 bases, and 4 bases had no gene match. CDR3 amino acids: CASSLGGLAGGNEQFF. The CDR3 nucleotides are TGCGCCAGCAGCTTGGGGGGACTAGCGGGCGGCAATGAGCAGTTCTTC.

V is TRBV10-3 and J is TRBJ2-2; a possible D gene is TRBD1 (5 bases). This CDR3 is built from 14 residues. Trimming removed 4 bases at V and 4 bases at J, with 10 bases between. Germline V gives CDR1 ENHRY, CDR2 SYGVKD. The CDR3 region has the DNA TGTGCCATCAGTGCAGGGTCGACCACCGGGGAGCTGTTTTTT. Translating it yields CAISAGSTTGELFF.

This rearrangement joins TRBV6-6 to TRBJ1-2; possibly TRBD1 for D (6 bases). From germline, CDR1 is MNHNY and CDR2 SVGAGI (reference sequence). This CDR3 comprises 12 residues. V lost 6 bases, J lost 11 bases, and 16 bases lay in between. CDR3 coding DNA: TGTGCCAGCAGCCTACGGGGGACACAGTACACCTTC. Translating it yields CASSLRGTQYTF.

The CDR3 coding sequence is TGTGCCTGGACATATCTAAAACAGGGGGGCTATGGCTACACCTTC. This gives the protein CAWTYLKQGGYGYTF. V usage is TRBV30 and J usage is TRBJ1-2; 8 positions agree with TRBD1. Germline CDR1 and CDR2: GTSNPN and SVGIG (reference sequence). V was pared by 4 bases and J by 4 bases, with 11 bases of the junction left unmatched. The CDR3 contains 15 residues.

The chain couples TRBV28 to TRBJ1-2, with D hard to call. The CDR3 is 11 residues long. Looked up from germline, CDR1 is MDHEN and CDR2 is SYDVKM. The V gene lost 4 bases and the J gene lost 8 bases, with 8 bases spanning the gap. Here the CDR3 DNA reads TGTGCCAGCAGTTGGTTATACGGCTACACCTTC. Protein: CASSWLYGYTF.

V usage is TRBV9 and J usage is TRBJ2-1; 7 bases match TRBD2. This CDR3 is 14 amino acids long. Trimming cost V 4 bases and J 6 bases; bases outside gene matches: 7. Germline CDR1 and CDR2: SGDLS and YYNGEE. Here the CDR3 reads CASSTLWTSNEQFF. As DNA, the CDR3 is TGTGCCAGCAGCACTCTTTGGACTAGCAATGAGCAGTTCTTC. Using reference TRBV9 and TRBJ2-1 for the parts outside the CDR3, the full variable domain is DSGVTQTPKHLITATGQRVTLRCSPRSGDLSVYWYQQSLDQGLQFLIQYYNGEERAKGNILERFSAQQFPDLHSELNLSSLELGDSALYFCASSTLWTSNEQFFGPGTRLTVL.